Following are 24 T cell receptor beta chains from one sample sequenced in a study of neoadjuvant anti-PD-1 for oral cavity cancer. Regarding time point: after neoadjuvant nivolumab, at surgical resection. Repertoires were generated with immunoSEQ multiplex PCR, while TCRdb's copy carries only in-frame clones and drops some. The top ten hold 2.5% to 3% of the sample, which has over 60,000 clones, approximately 87% seen once. The sequencing used PBMCs, collected after nivolumab (anti-PD-1) treatment. The receptors derive from a person between 40 and 80 years old with oral cavity squamous cell carcinoma.

The chain uses TRBV4-2 and TRBJ2-1; 10 bases map to TRBD1. In germline, CDR1 is LGHNA, CDR2 YNFKEQ. Germline trimming cut 0 bases from V and 6 bases from J; bases unmatched to any gene: 8. The CDR3 runs 17 residues. The CDR3 region is CASSQDVRTGGSNEQFF. CDR3 DNA sequence: TGTGCCAGCAGCCAAGATGTAAGGACAGGGGGTAGCAATGAGCAGTTCTTC.

J is TRBJ1-5 and V is TRBV4-1, with D possibly matching TRBD1 (5 bases). Between the trimmed V and J ends, which lost 1 base and 7 bases, there was a span of 17 bases. The CDR3 contains 16 residues. Germline lookup yields CDR1 MGHRA and CDR2 YSYEKL. CDR3 nucleotide sequence: TGCGCCAGCAGCCAAGGGAGGGGTGGCGTAGGACAGCCCCAGCATTTT. Translation gives CASSQGRGGVGQPQHF.

The CDR3 DNA reads TGTGCCAGCAGCTTGTTACTCTCTGGAAACACCATATATTTT. This encodes CASSLLLSGNTIYF. The rearrangement links TRBV5-5 to TRBJ1-3; no definite D call. The V end lost 1 base, the J end lost 0 bases, and 5 bases lay between the germline ends. CDR1 is SGHKS, CDR2 YYEKEE, per germline (reference sequence). There are 14 residues in the CDR3.

Sample share makes this clone medium-sized (0.01 to 0.1%). This rearrangement joins TRBV19 to TRBJ1-5; 9 nucleotides match TRBD1. The CDR3 has 13 residues. V was pared by 4 bases and J by 6 bases, with 1 base of the junction left unmatched. CDR1 and CDR2 (germline): LNHDA, SQIVND (reference sequence). CDR3 coding DNA: TGTGCCAGTAGTAGGACAGGGGTTCAGCCCCAGCATTTT. Encoded protein: CASSRTGVQPQHF. The variable domain in full, completed from reference TRBV19 and TRBJ1-5, reads DGGITQSPKYLFRKEGQNVTLSCEQNLNHDAMYWYRQDPGQGLRLIYYSQIVNDFQKGDIAEGYSVSREKKESFPLTVTSAQKNPTAFYLCASSRTGVQPQHFGDGTRLSIL.

The chain combines TRBV6-5 with TRBJ1-6; D gene uncertain. Germline CDR1 is MNHEY and CDR2 is SVGAGI. CDR3 length: 15 amino acids. Trimming removed 2 bases from V and 7 bases from J, with 12 bases in between. CDR3 sequence reads: CASSYILGRNSPLHF. CDR3 DNA sequence: TGTGCCAGCAGTTACATTCTGGGCAGGAATTCACCCCTCCACTTT.

A single count supports this clone. This chain connects TRBV2 to TRBJ2-7, with 7 positions matching TRBD2. The V segment lost 2 bases and the J segment 3 bases; nucleotides outside the gene matches: 10. Germline CDR1 reads SNHLY; CDR2 reads FYNNEI. This CDR3 contains 16 residues. The CDR3 loop reads CASSEWPAGYIYEQYF. CDR3 in DNA: TGTGCCAGCAGTGAATGGCCAGCGGGATACATCTACGAGCAGTACTTC.

This chain links TRBV6-1 with TRBJ1-1; D is unclear. The CDR3 spans 11 residues. CDR1 is MNHNS, CDR2 SASEGT, per germline. Between the trimmed V and J ends, which lost 5 bases and 4 bases, there was a span of 5 bases. The CDR3 region has the DNA TGTGCCAGCAGTTACGCCACTGAAGCTTTCTTT. Translating gives CASSYATEAFF.

V is TRBV14 and J is TRBJ2-1; 10 nucleotides match TRBD1. V dropped 3 bases and J dropped 5; count of bases not matched to a gene: 7. CDR1 and CDR2 (germline): SGHDN, FVKESK. The CDR3 is 16 residues long. In DNA form, the CDR3 reads TGTGCCAGCAGCCAGGACAGGGGGAACCCCCACAATGAGCAGTTCTTC. Translation gives CASSQDRGNPHNEQFF.

The CDR3 DNA reads TGCGCCAGCAGTGAGTCGAGACTGGACGGGGAGCTGTTTTTT. Protein: CASSESRLDGELFF. The chain combines TRBV10-1 with TRBJ2-2, with D hard to call. The V gene lost 0 bases and the J gene lost 7 bases, with 9 bases spanning the gap. This CDR3 is 14 amino acids long. Germline V gives CDR1 WNHNN, CDR2 SYGVQD (reference sequence).

This clone appeared a single time. The chain employs TRBV5-1 and TRBJ2-3; unclear D gene. There are 16 residues in the CDR3. Germline lookup yields CDR1 SGHRS and CDR2 YFSETQ. The germline V and J ends were trimmed by 0 bases and 0 bases, with 11 bases remaining between them. CDR3 loop: CASSLVVWGSTDTQYF. CDR3 coding DNA: TGCGCCAGCAGCTTGGTGGTCTGGGGAAGCACAGATACGCAGTATTTT.

The sample holds one count of this clone. The chain uses TRBV28 and TRBJ1-4; TRBD1 is a possible D gene (6 bases). This CDR3 region has 16 residues. CDR1 and CDR2 (germline): MDHEN, SYDVKM. The V end lost 6 bases, the J end lost 8 bases, and 22 bases lay between the germline ends. CDR3 residues: CASSGTGWGRSEKLFF. The CDR3 nucleotides are TGTGCCAGCAGCGGTACAGGGTGGGGCCGATCCGAAAAACTGTTTTTT. The whole variable domain, remainder taken from reference TRBV28 and TRBJ1-4, is DVKVTQSSRYLVKRTGEKVFLECVQDMDHENMFWYRQDPGLGLRLIYFSYDVKMKEKGDIPEGYSVSREKKERFSLILESASTNQTSMYLCASSGTGWGRSEKLFFGSGTQLSVL.

This rearrangement joins TRBV10-2 to TRBJ2-1; TRBD2 matches 9 bases. Germline V gene sequence: CDR1 WSHSY, CDR2 SAAADI. After removal of 2 bases from V and 7 bases from J, the junction contained 6 bases not matched to a gene. The CDR3 has 15 amino acids. CDR3 nucleotide sequence: TGCGCCAGCAGTGAGGTAGCGGGGGCGTTTAATGAGCAGTTCTTC. Translating gives CASSEVAGAFNEQFF.

The chain uses TRBV10-1 and TRBJ2-1; the match to TRBD1 covers 7 bases. The V gene's germline CDR1 is WNHNN and CDR2 SYGVQD (reference sequence). The CDR3 totals 14 residues. Trimming took 6 bases from V and 7 from J; bases not matched to a gene: 9. This chain's CDR3 is CASSRNRRGNEQFF. DNA for the CDR3: TGCGCCAGCAGCCGAAATCGCAGGGGGAATGAGCAGTTCTTC.

V usage is TRBV4-1 and J usage is TRBJ2-4; 8 positions match TRBD1. The CDR3 loop spans 14 amino acids. Trimming removed 3 bases from V and 7 bases from J; junction bases left unmatched: 5. Looked up from germline, CDR1 is MGHRA and CDR2 is YSYEKL. The CDR3 loop reads CASSHETGVNIQYF. The DNA of the CDR3 is TGCGCCAGCAGCCATGAGACAGGGGTCAACATTCAGTACTTC.

This chain links TRBV7-9 with TRBJ1-1; 10 bases align to TRBD1. The CDR3 length is 17 residues. Germline loops: CDR1 SEHNR, CDR2 FQNEAQ (reference sequence). Trimming cost V 5 bases and J 0 bases; bases outside gene matches: 9. CDR3 bases: TGTGCCAGCAGCGTTCTGACAGGGGGCAGGTTGAACACTGAAGCTTTCTTT. This codes for CASSVLTGGRLNTEAFF.

This clone was detected only once. The chain combines TRBV7-9 with TRBJ2-1, with D possibly being TRBD1 or TRBD2 (5 bases each). Germline V gene sequence: CDR1 SEHNR, CDR2 FQNEAQ (reference sequence). The V gene lost 3 bases and the J gene lost 6 bases, with 15 bases spanning the gap. The CDR3 runs 15 residues. The CDR3 loop reads CASSFGGPRANEQFF. The CDR3 nucleotides read TGTGCCAGCAGCTTTGGGGGACCAAGGGCCAATGAGCAGTTCTTC. The whole variable domain, remainder taken from reference TRBV7-9 and TRBJ2-1, is DTGVSQNPRHKITKRGQNVTFRCDPISEHNRLYWYRQTLGQGPEFLTYFQNEAQLEKSRLLSDRFSAERPKGSFSTLEIQRTEQGDSAMYLCASSFGGPRANEQFFGPGTRLTVL.

The chain employs TRBV11-3 and TRBJ1-1, with D possibly being TRBD1 (5 bases). Looked up from germline, CDR1 is SGHNT and CDR2 is YENEEA. V was cut by 3 bases and J by 1 base, with 9 bases left in between. The CDR3 extends over 14 amino acids. The CDR3 DNA reads as TGTGCCAGCAGCTTCTCAGGGACGAACACTGAAGCTTTCTTT. Amino acids: CASSFSGTNTEAFF.

This clone was seen a few times. The V call is TRBV6-5, the J call TRBJ1-1; D is uncertain. CDR1 is MNHEY, CDR2 SVGAGI, per germline. Deletions cut 2 bases from V and 8 bases from J, with 6 bases between. CDR3 length: 11 amino acids. The CDR3 DNA is TGTGCCAGCAGTTACGGTAGAGAAGCTTTCTTT. As protein: CASSYGREAFF.

The chain links TRBV6-6 to TRBJ1-1, with D unresolved. Germline CDR1 MNHNY, CDR2 SVGAGI (reference sequence). This CDR3 comprises 14 residues. Trimming shortened V by 1 base and J by 1 base, and 7 bases separated the two germline ends. This CDR3 reads CASSYYSSNTEAFF. The CDR3, as DNA: TGTGCCAGCAGTTACTACAGCTCGAACACTGAAGCTTTCTTT.

This clone has only a few counts. The genes are TRBV6-1 and TRBJ1-1; D is undetermined. This CDR3 contains 13 residues. Trimming pared 7 bases from V and 1 base from J, leaving 10 bases between. The germline V gene has CDR1 MNHNS and CDR2 SASEGT. The chain's CDR3 is CASKGPENTEAFF. CDR3 nucleotides: TGTGCCAGCAAGGGCCCCGAGAACACTGAAGCTTTCTTT.

The genes are TRBV27 and TRBJ1-2; no clear D gene. The CDR3 has 16 amino acids. Trimming removed 3 bases at V and 3 bases at J, with 17 bases between. Germline CDR1 reads MNHEY; CDR2 reads SMNVEV (reference sequence). The CDR3 protein is CASSFISGPSYYGYTF. The CDR3 DNA follows: TGTGCCAGCAGTTTTATATCAGGCCCCAGTTACTATGGCTACACCTTC.

The genes are TRBV5-4 and TRBJ2-5; D unclear. Deletions cut 0 bases from V and 3 bases from J, with 6 bases between. The CDR3 has 13 residues. Germline loops: CDR1 SGHNT, CDR2 YYREEE (reference sequence). The CDR3 DNA reads TGTGCCAGCAGCTTGGCGGCAGAAGAGACCCAGTACTTC. As protein: CASSLAAEETQYF.

The chain uses TRBV4-1 and TRBJ2-2; 8 bases line up with TRBD2. V gave up 7 bases and J gave up 1 base; unmatched junction bases: 5. Germline values: CDR1 MGHRA, CDR2 YSYEKL. This CDR3 is built from 15 residues. The CDR3 DNA sequence: TGCGCCAGCACACGGCTAGCGGGGAACACCGGGGAGCTGTTTTTT. This gives the protein CASTRLAGNTGELFF.

The chain links TRBV19 to TRBJ2-3; 9 nucleotides line up with TRBD2. The CDR3 loop spans 14 amino acids. With V trimmed by 4 bases and J by 5 bases, 4 bases remained unmatched. The germline gives CDR1 LNHDA, CDR2 SQIVND (reference sequence). The CDR3 nucleotides read TGTGCCAGTAGTACTAGCGGGAATAGAGATACGCAGTATTTT. Translation gives CASSTSGNRDTQYF.